Listed below are T cell receptor beta chains from one sample, sequenced in a study of T cells in Graves' hyperthyroidism and ophthalmopathy. MiXCR, run by TCRdb on the multiplex PCR reads, gives a single entry per CDR3 protein. The data contain hundreds of thousands of distinct CDR3 sequences, 46% of them singletons. The sequenced sample consisted of peripheral blood or thyroid tissue (not recorded which). The receptors originated from a young woman with Graves' hyperthyroidism. Both conserved end residues are part of each CDR3. The D gene is left open where the match is weak. A row's size may be missing; if present it is once, few, many or a size class.

cdr3_aa cdr3_nt j_call v_call clone_size d_call
CASSDPRTGGSYGYTF TGTGCCAGCAGTGACCCCCGGACAGGGGGCTCCTATGGCTACACCTTC TRBJ1-2 TRBV6-4 few TRBD1
CATLGQGTYEQYF TGTGCCACCTTGGGACAGGGGACCTACGAGCAGTACTTC TRBJ2-7 TRBV10-3 - TRBD1
CASSNPGKSYEQYF TGCGCCAGCTCCAACCCGGGGAAATCCTACGAGCAGTACTTC TRBJ2-7 TRBV5-1 - -
CATSRLAGAQETQYF TGTGCCACCAGCAGACTAGCGGGAGCCCAAGAGACCCAGTACTTC TRBJ2-5 TRBV24-1 many TRBD2
CASSRGVASNQPQHF TGTGCCAGCAGCCGAGGGGTTGCGAGCAATCAGCCCCAGCATTTT TRBJ1-5 TRBV7-9 - -
CATSEFRQGGNTIYF TGTGCCACCAGTGAATTTCGGCAGGGAGGAAACACCATATATTTT TRBJ1-3 TRBV24-1 few -
CASSLARTSSSGNTIYF TGCGCCAGCAGCTTGGCGAGGACGTCGAGCTCTGGAAACACCATATATTTT TRBJ1-3 TRBV5-1 - -
CSVVDGNTEKLFF TGCAGCGTTGTGGACGGGAACACTGAAAAACTGTTTTTT TRBJ1-4 TRBV29-1 - -
CSARDRQSPNEKLFF TGCAGTGCTAGAGATCGGCAGTCCCCTAATGAAAAACTGTTTTTT TRBJ1-4 TRBV20-1 - -
CAISEGTGGDEQYF TGTGCCATCAGTGAAGGGACAGGGGGCGATGAGCAGTACTTC TRBJ2-7 TRBV10-3 - TRBD1
CASSQGLFAETQYF TGTGCCAGCAGCCAAGGTCTTTTTGCGGAGACCCAGTACTTC TRBJ2-5 TRBV14 - -